This T cell receptor (beta chain) was identified during a study of OX40 agonist ivuxolimab in advanced cancers. Germline V gives CDR1 SNHLY, CDR2 FYNNEI. The V and J ends lost 6 bases and 0 bases respectively, with 13 bases between them. This CDR3 contains 15 residues. Assay: immunoSEQ multiplex PCR; the TCRdb copy retains only in-frame clones and omits some. The table includes about 44,000 clones, 91% detected once. This sample comprised CD4+ or CD8+ T cells sorted from blood, obtained in a trial of the OX40 agonist ivuxolimab. The receptor's source is an adult with an advanced solid tumor such as melanoma, head and neck, liver or kidney cancer. The chain recombines TRBV2 with TRBJ2-3; D is undetermined. The CDR3, as DNA: TGTGCCAGCAGCGAGTTAAGGCGTAGCACAGATACGCAGTATTTT. This translates into CASSELRRSTDTQYF.